Sequencing of this T cell receptor (beta chain) was carried out in a study of spatial heterogeneity in lung cancer. About the research overall: A module score for T cells, taken from matched bulk RNA-seq, correlated strongly with TCR transcript counts in tumor regions.

Each TCR cDNA molecule carried a unique molecular identifier. TCRdb re-called the 5' RACE reads with MiXCR, one entry per CDR3 protein. The sample includes 23,000 or so distinct CDR3 sequences, around 6% of them seen just once. Many counts were recorded for this clonotype. The antigen is not known. V was trimmed by 5 bases and J by 2 bases, leaving 17 bases between them. Germline CDR1 is SNHLY and CDR2 is FYNNEI. The length of the CDR3 is 16 residues. The sample's time point: sample taken at primary tumor resection. A total of approximately 77 untreated early-stage non-small cell lung cancer patients served as donors. Frozen PBMC, nontumor lung or tumor provided whole RNA, which was sequenced unsorted. Study-wide points: For expanded intratumoral alpha and beta TCRs, counts tracked tumor mutation counts.

The sequences come from lung tumor tissue, collected at surgery. This chain uses TRBV2 with TRBJ2-3; D is possibly TRBD2 (6 bases). This receptor was identified in a male donor with early-stage non-small cell lung cancer. As DNA, the CDR3 is TGTGCCAGCAGTAACGGACTACGGAAGACCACAGATACGCAGTATTTT. It yields the protein CASSNGLRKTTDTQYF.